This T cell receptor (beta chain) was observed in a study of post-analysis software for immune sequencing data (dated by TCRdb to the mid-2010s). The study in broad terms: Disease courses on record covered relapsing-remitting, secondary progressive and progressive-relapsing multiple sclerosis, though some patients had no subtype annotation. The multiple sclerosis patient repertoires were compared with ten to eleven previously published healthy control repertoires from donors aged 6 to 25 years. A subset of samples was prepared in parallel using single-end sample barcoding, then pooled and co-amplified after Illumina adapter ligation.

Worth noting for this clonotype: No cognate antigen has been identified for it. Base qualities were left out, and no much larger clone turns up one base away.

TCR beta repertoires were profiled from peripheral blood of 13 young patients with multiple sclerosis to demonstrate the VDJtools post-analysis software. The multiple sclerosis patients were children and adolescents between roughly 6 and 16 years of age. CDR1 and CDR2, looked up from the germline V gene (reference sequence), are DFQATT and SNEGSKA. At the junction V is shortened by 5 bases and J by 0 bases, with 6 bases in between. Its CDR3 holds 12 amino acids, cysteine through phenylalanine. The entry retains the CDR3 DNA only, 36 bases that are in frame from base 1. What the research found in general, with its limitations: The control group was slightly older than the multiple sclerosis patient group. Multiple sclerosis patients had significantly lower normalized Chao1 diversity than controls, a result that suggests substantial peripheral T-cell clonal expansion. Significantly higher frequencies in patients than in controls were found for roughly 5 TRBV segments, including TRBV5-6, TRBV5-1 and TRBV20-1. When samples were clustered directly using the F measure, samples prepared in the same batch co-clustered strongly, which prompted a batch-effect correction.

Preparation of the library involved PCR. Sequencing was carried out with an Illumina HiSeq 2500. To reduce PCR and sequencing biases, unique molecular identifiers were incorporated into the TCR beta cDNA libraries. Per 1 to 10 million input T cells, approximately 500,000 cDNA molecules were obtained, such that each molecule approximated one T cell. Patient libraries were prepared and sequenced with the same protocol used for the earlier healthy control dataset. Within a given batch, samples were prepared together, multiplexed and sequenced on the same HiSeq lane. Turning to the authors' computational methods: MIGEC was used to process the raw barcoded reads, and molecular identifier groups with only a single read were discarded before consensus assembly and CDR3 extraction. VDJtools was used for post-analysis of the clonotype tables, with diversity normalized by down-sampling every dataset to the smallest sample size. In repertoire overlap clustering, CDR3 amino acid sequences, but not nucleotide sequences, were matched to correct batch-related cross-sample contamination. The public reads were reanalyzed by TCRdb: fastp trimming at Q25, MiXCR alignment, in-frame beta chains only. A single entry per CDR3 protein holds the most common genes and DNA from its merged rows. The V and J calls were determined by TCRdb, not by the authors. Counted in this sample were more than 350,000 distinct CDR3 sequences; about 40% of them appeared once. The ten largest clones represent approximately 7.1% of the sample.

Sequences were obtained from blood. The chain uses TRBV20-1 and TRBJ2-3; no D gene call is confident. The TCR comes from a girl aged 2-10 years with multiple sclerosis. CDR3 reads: CSAPTSTDTQYF. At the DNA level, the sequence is TGCAGTGCTCCGACTAGCACAGATACGCAGTATTTT.